The 13 T cell receptor beta chains presented below share a single source sample, sequenced in a study of blood T cell repertoires in COVID-19. The data were produced by immunoSEQ multiplex PCR, yet TCRdb's version contains in-frame clones alone and is incomplete. Among some 13,000 clones listed, 83% were seen once. The specimen sequenced was peripheral blood. These receptors all stem from a man aged 40-50 years with active or convalescent COVID-19.

This chain joins TRBV19 and TRBJ1-1; 11 positions agree with TRBD1. V dropped 3 bases and J dropped 5; count of bases not matched to a gene: 5. The CDR3 covers 15 residues. Germline V lookup: CDR1 LNHDA, CDR2 SQIVND (reference sequence). CDR3 sequence (DNA): TGTGCCAGTAGTATCCTGGGACAGGGGGGAACTGAAGCTTTCTTT. This translates into CASSILGQGGTEAFF. Full variable domain (rest looked up from reference TRBV19 and TRBJ1-1): DGGITQSPKYLFRKEGQNVTLSCEQNLNHDAMYWYRQDPGQGLRLIYYSQIVNDFQKGDIAEGYSVSREKKESFPLTVTSAQKNPTAFYLCASSILGQGGTEAFFGQGTRLTVV.

The V and J genes are TRBV12-5 and TRBJ1-5; 7 bases align to TRBD1. With V trimmed by 7 bases and J by 8 bases, 14 bases remained unmatched. This CDR3 is 15 amino acids long. CDR1 LGHNT and CDR2 FRNRAP come from the germline V gene. This CDR3 reads CASARGDRRMEPQHF. CDR3 DNA: TGTGCTAGTGCCAGAGGGGACAGACGGATGGAGCCCCAGCATTTT.

This CDR3 is CASSENTGVVFTIYF. In DNA form, the CDR3 reads TGTGCCAGCAGTGAAAATACAGGGGTTGTGTTCACCATATATTTT. The rearrangement links TRBV6-1 to TRBJ1-3; TRBD1 aligns across 7 bases. J gave up 9 bases and V 2 bases, and 10 bases lay outside the gene matches. In germline, CDR1 is MNHNS, CDR2 SASEGT. The CDR3 runs 15 residues.

By sample share, this clone is medium-sized (0.01 to 0.1%). The junction departs from the called germline gene at one end, perhaps through a read error. V is TRBV7-2 and J is TRBJ2-1, with 12 positions matching TRBD2. The CDR3 runs to 16 residues. The germline gives CDR1 SGHTA, CDR2 FQGNSA. Here the CDR3 reads CAISLATSGSFHEQFF. CDR3 bases: TGTGCCATCAGCTTAGCGACTAGCGGGAGTTTTCATGAGCAGTTCTTC.

The chain recombines TRBV5-8 with TRBJ2-5; D possibly corresponds to TRBD1 (5 bases). Germline CDR1 and CDR2: SGHTS and YDEGEE. The CDR3 runs 17 residues. Trimming took 0 bases from V and 0 from J, leaving 15 bases between them. The CDR3 nucleotides are TGTGCCAGCAGCTTGGCCGGACATTCGAGGTACCAAGAGACCCAGTACTTC. Translation: CASSLAGHSRYQETQYF.

The count of this clone is one. V usage is TRBV7-9 and J usage is TRBJ2-4; 10 bases line up with TRBD1. With 5 bases clipped from V and 0 bases from J, the junction kept 4 bases outside the gene matches. Looked up from germline, CDR1 is SEHNR and CDR2 is FQNEAQ (reference sequence). The CDR3 sequence is 16 residues long. The CDR3 DNA is TGTGCCAGCAGCGCCGGGACAGGGGTAGCCAAAAACATTCAGTACTTC. Its protein is CASSAGTGVAKNIQYF.

The rearrangement joins TRBV2 to TRBJ2-7; D gene uncertain. V was trimmed by 3 bases and J by 6 bases, leaving 15 bases between them. This CDR3 is 14 amino acids long. CDR1 and CDR2 (germline): SNHLY, FYNNEI. CDR3 sequence: CASSDLVGPCEQYF. The DNA of the CDR3 is TGTGCCAGCAGTGATCTCGTGGGCCCTTGCGAGCAGTACTTC.

V and J are TRBV6-6 and TRBJ2-1, with a weak D call TRBD2 (5 bases). The V end was cut by 8 bases, the J end by 0 bases, with 14 bases between. CDR3 size: 15 residues. The V gene's germline CDR1 is MNHNY and CDR2 SVGAGI (reference sequence). CDR3 amino acids: CASSTAANSYNEQFF. Here the CDR3 DNA reads TGTGCCAGCTCCACAGCGGCGAACTCCTACAATGAGCAGTTCTTC.

The count of this clone is one. V is TRBV18 and J is TRBJ2-1, with TRBD2 matching 8 bases. Germline trimming cut 0 bases from V and 8 bases from J; bases unmatched to any gene: 6. The CDR3 extends over 15 amino acids. Looked up from germline, CDR1 is KGHSH and CDR2 is LQKENI. The CDR3 nucleotides are TGTGCCAGCTCACCACCGCGGAGCGGGGGCGATGAGCAGTTCTTC. It yields the protein CASSPPRSGGDEQFF.

Concerning this clone: An end of the junction does not agree with germline; a read error may underlie this. The chain is built from TRBV7-7 and TRBJ2-1; TRBD2 matches at 15 bases. The germline V gene has CDR1 SSHAT and CDR2 FNYEAQ (reference sequence). The CDR3 runs to 17 residues. The CDR3 DNA reads as TGTGCTAGCAGTCAGGGACTAGCGGGAGGCCTGTACAATGAGCAGTTCTTC. Its translation is CASSQGLAGGLYNEQFF.

The chain is built from TRBV18 and TRBJ1-5; maybe TRBD1 (5 bases). The CDR3 runs 15 residues. Germline V gene data show CDR1 as KGHSH and CDR2 as LQKENI. Trimming left V 0 bases short and J 6 bases short, with 12 bases between. Here the CDR3 reads CASSPPPGNAQPQHF. The CDR3 DNA follows: TGTGCCAGCTCACCACCCCCAGGGAATGCTCAGCCCCAGCATTTT.

This chain connects TRBV19 to TRBJ1-5; TRBD1 matches 8 bases. Germline CDR1 LNHDA, CDR2 SQIVND (reference sequence). V was clipped by 4 bases and J by 2 bases; unmatched bases: 7. The CDR3 is 16 residues long. CDR3 DNA: TGTGCCAGTAGTAGAATCCAGGGGGCTGGCAATCAGCCCCAGCATTTT. It encodes CASSRIQGAGNQPQHF.

CDR3 region: CAWSGWRGPDTQYF. CDR3 sequence (DNA): TGTGCCTGGAGTGGGTGGAGGGGGCCAGATACGCAGTATTTT. This chain uses TRBV30 with TRBJ2-3; TRBD1 is a possible D gene (7 bases). CDR3 length: 14 residues. Trimming pared 1 base from V and 4 bases from J, leaving 12 bases between. The germline V gene has CDR1 GTSNPN and CDR2 SVGIG (reference sequence).